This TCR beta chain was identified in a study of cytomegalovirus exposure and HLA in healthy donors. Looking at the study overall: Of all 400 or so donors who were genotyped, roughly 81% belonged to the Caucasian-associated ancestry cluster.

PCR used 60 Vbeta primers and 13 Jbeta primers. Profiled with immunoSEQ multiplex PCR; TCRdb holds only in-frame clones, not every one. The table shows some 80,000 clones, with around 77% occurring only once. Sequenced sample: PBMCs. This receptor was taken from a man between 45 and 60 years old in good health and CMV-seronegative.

DNA for the CDR3: TGCGCCAGCAGCCCCGAGACTAGCGGGGGGCCGTACCAAGAGACCCAGTACTTC. Its protein product is CASSPETSGGPYQETQYF. The V gene is TRBV4-1, the J gene TRBJ2-5; 13 bases agree with TRBD2. The germline V gene encodes CDR1 MGHRA and CDR2 YSYEKL. The CDR3 is 18 residues long. V shed 4 bases and J 0 bases; nucleotides not matched to a gene: 8.